One and the same sample provided the 7 T cell receptor beta chains below, sequenced in a study of post-analysis software for immune sequencing data. For these receptors, no antigen is known. Study findings and constraints: Roughly five TRBV segments appeared more often in patients than in controls, and TRBV5-6, TRBV5-1 and TRBV20-1 were among these.

TCR beta cDNA libraries included unique molecular identifiers. Using its own MiXCR run on the PCR reads, TCRdb lists one record per CDR3 protein. Among about 540,000 distinct CDR3 sequences, roughly 34% were seen once, and the ten largest hold 5% to 6%. Sequences were obtained from blood. These receptors all come from a girl between 2 and 17 years old with multiple sclerosis.

The chain employs TRBV20-1 and TRBJ2-1, with a weak D call TRBD1 (7 bases). The length of the CDR3 is 13 residues. CDR1 is DFQATT and CDR2 is SNEGSKA in the germline V gene (reference sequence). V lost 6 bases and J 7 bases, leaving 16 bases between the germline ends. The CDR3 DNA follows: TGCAGTGCGCCCAAGACAGGGAGGAATGAGCAGTTCTTC. It codes for CSAPKTGRNEQFF.

The gene calls are TRBV7-8 and TRBJ1-5; 8 bases agree with TRBD1. J was trimmed by 1 base and V by 2 bases; bases with no gene match: 10. This CDR3 spans 18 amino acids. The germline CDR1 and CDR2 sequences are SGHVS and FQNEAQ. CDR3 in amino acids: CASSLRSRGRESNQPQHF. For the CDR3, the DNA is TGTGCCAGCAGCTTACGTTCCAGGGGGCGCGAGAGCAATCAGCCCCAGCATTTT.

This clonotype showed up just a few times. V and J are TRBV3-1 and TRBJ2-5; weak D call: TRBD2 (6 bases). Trimming removed 5 bases from V and 2 bases from J, with 15 bases in between. Germline CDR1 LGHDT, CDR2 YNNKEL (reference sequence). The CDR3 sequence is 15 residues long. CDR3 DNA sequence: TGTGCCAGCAGCGACGCGGGCGGGGCGCAAGAGACCCAGTACTTC. It codes for CASSDAGGAQETQYF.

This clonotype showed up just a few times. The chain links TRBV20-1 to TRBJ1-5; D is unclear. CDR1 is DFQATT and CDR2 is SNEGSKA in the germline V gene (reference sequence). The germline V and J ends were trimmed by 7 bases and 6 bases, with 4 bases remaining between them. The CDR3 has 9 residues. CDR3 nucleotide sequence: TGCAGTGGGGGTCAGCCCCAGCATTTT. This translates into CSGGQPQHF.

The rearrangement uses TRBV29-1 and TRBJ1-1; D possibly corresponds to TRBD1 (5 bases). Per germline, CDR1 SQVTM and CDR2 ANQGSEA. V was shortened by 1 base and J by 1 base, with 7 bases between the two germline ends. This CDR3 is 13 amino acids long. DNA of the CDR3: TGCAGCGTTGAAGCGGGGGGGAACACTGAAGCTTTCTTT. Translated: CSVEAGGNTEAFF.

The V and J genes are TRBV10-3 and TRBJ2-6; tentatively, D is TRBD2 (6 bases). Germline loops: CDR1 ENHRY, CDR2 SYGVKD. The CDR3 length is 16 residues. The V gene lost 0 bases and the J gene lost 2 bases, with 8 bases spanning the gap. The CDR3 DNA is TGTGCCATCAGTGAGTCGGGGGGACCTGGGGCCAACGTCCTGACTTTC. It encodes CAISESGGPGANVLTF.

This clonotype appeared a few times. The chain is built from TRBV12-3 or TRBV12-4 and TRBJ2-1; D is undetermined. This CDR3 is built from 13 residues. V lost 5 bases, J lost 0 bases, and 5 bases lay in between. The CDR3 DNA reads TGTGCCAGCAGTGATAGCTCCTACAATGAGCAGTTCTTC. Translation: CASSDSSYNEQFF.